This T cell receptor (beta chain) comes out of a study of blood T cell repertoires in COVID-19 (dated by TCRdb to the early 2020s). Regarding the study in general: The collaborator samples originated in the United States, Italy and Spain and spanned the acute and convalescent phases of COVID-19. Where HLA class I and class II types were available, the types were taken from metadata supplied by the sample provider, not from assay-based typing. The repertoires were released in a freely available public database meant as a resource for research on the immune response to SARS-CoV-2. The prospective study material was composed of cDNA or gDNA derived from T cells, B-cell-depleted T cells, or PBMCs. The samples were drawn from two sources: the first 160 participants of the ongoing ImmuneRACE study, and 950 to 1,500 subjects contributed by 6 global collaborators. Subjects who had been exposed to COVID-19, were actively infected with it, or had recovered from it provided the deeply sampled blood TCRbeta repertoires that made up the dataset. A de-identified subject ID, COVID-19 status, age in years and sex were almost always included in the sample metadata.

This clone was observed a single time. The antigen it binds to is not known. Per-base quality was not reported, and no clone a single base away is much larger than it. Via the germline V gene, CDR1 is SGHRS and CDR2 YFSETQ. The CDR3 spans 18 residues, from the cysteine through the phenylalanine. Of all the DNA, just the CDR3 is kept, 54 bases in frame from base 1. The V end gives up 0 bases and the J end 3 bases, leaving 9 bases in the junction not matched to a gene. Whole blood was collected in K2EDTA tubes by collaborating institutions according to the institutions' own protocols. For TCRbeta analysis, collaborator samples were shipped as frozen whole blood, as isolated PBMCs, or as DNA extracted from either sample type. The full study reports these points: How much clinical and demographic metadata was included differed by source and by participant, and the metadata was provided uncurated.

The immunoSEQ Assay, a bias-controlled multiplex PCR, was used to amplify TCRbeta CDR3 regions from genomic DNA. As for how the authors treated the data: Nucleated cell counts per sample were estimated from amplification of reference gene primers within the assay. Sequence reads were collapsed and filtered to measure the absolute abundance of every unique TCRbeta CDR3 rearrangement. For each sample, productive Simpson clonality was calculated by taking the square root of Simpson's diversity index across productive rearrangements. Drawn from immuneACCESS, this table holds only the in-frame rearrangements with V and J called that TCRdb kept. Clones are partly lost; checked studies trace under half to an unresolved V gene and leave the rest unexplained. The V and J calls and clone size are taken from that table; D and trimming were inferred from the DNA. The sample data list roughly 280,000 clones, and around nine tenths of these were observed just once. Roughly 1.9% of the sample comes from the top ten.

Rearrangement joined TRBV5-1 to TRBJ2-2; TRBD1 fits 9 bases in the junction. This TCR was recovered from a young man with active or convalescent COVID-19. The sample consisted of peripheral blood. The CDR3 protein: CASSLGPGQGRDTGELFF. The nucleotide sequence reads as follows: TGCGCCAGCAGCTTGGGGCCTGGACAGGGGCGGGACACCGGGGAGCTGTTTTTT.